This T cell receptor beta chain originates from a study of cytomegalovirus exposure and HLA in healthy donors. PCR involved 60 Vbeta and 13 Jbeta primers. Sequencing used immunoSEQ multiplex PCR; TCRdb keeps in-frame clones, though not all of them. The sample records 150,000 or so clones, 77% being singletons. Each donor was healthy, and each was a bone marrow donor. Study-wide findings and caveats: High sensitivity and specificity were reportedly achieved when the classifier diagnosed cytomegalovirus status.

On this clone: Its specificity is not known.

CDR1 MDHEN and CDR2 SYDVKM come from the germline V gene. The CDR3 spans 14 residues. V lost 6 bases, J lost 5 bases, and 5 bases stayed unmatched. This sequence originates from a male donor in good health and CMV-seropositive. This chain links TRBV28 with TRBJ2-7; 12 bases agree with TRBD1. The sample consisted of PBMCs. Written as DNA, the CDR3 is TGTGCCAGCAGAACCGGGACAGGGGGCGACGAGCAGTACTTC. It codes for CASRTGTGGDEQYF. Filled out from reference TRBV28 and TRBJ2-7, the complete variable domain reads DVKVTQSSRYLVKRTGEKVFLECVQDMDHENMFWYRQDPGLGLRLIYFSYDVKMKEKGDIPEGYSVSREKKERFSLILESASTNQTSMYLCASRTGTGGDEQYFGPGTRLTVT.